This entry lists 20 T cell receptor beta chains sequenced from one sample in a study of vaccination and CD4 T cells after COVID-19. Treatment of the sample: roughly 10-day PBMC culture with coronavirus spike peptide pools or control peptides (ViraFEST assay). Samples of CD4+ T cells were obtained from the unexposed donor before the COVID-19 pandemic (2011-2018). Their target antigens are unknown. Scientists ran DNA taken from cultured CD4+ T cells through the Oncomine TCR Beta short-read assay for sequencing. The genomic DNA was obtained from cultured CD4+ T cells by extraction with the QIAamp micro DNA kit. TCRdb reanalysed the PCR reads using MiXCR and keeps one entry per CDR3 protein. The data hold approximately 9,000 distinct CDR3 sequences, with more than 30% observed a single time. Sequencing was performed on CD4+ T cells from blood, cultured in vitro. The origin of the receptors is a human donor in good health.

The V and J genes are TRBV30 and TRBJ2-7; no definite D call. Per germline, CDR1 GTSNPN and CDR2 SVGIG (reference sequence). V lost 0 bases and J lost 4, with 7 bases in between. The CDR3 has 12 amino acids. CDR3: CAWSVGSYEQYF. In nucleotides, the CDR3 is TGTGCCTGGAGTGTGGGCAGTTACGAGCAGTACTTC.

The rearrangement uses TRBV29-1 and TRBJ2-3, with 12 bases that match TRBD2. Trimming took 4 bases from V and 4 from J; bases not matched to a gene: 6. Germline V gene lookup returns CDR1 SQVTM and CDR2 ANQGSEA. CDR3 length: 15 amino acids. The CDR3 DNA sequence: TGCAGCGTTGTAGGGACTAGCGGGTCTTCAGATACGCAGTATTTT. Translating it yields CSVVGTSGSSDTQYF.

The rearrangement links TRBV20-1 to TRBJ1-6, with D possibly TRBD1 on 6 matching bases. Trimming removed 0 bases from V and 3 bases from J, with 9 bases in between. Germline CDR1 reads DFQATT; CDR2 reads SNEGSKA (reference sequence). The CDR3 length is 15 residues. The CDR3 DNA sequence: TGCAGTGCTAGAGAGTGGGACATCTATAATTCACCCCTCCACTTT. It specifies CSAREWDIYNSPLHF.

This clonotype was counted a few times. The J gene is TRBJ2-2, the V gene TRBV6-5, with 8 positions matching TRBD2. The CDR3 consists of 16 residues. Germline V gives CDR1 MNHEY, CDR2 SVGAGI. V was clipped by 3 bases and J by 2 bases; unmatched bases: 5. The CDR3 DNA reads as TGTGCCAGCAGTTATACGGGAGGGCCAAACACCGGGGAGCTGTTTTTT. It codes for CASSYTGGPNTGELFF.

The genes are TRBV20-1 and TRBJ1-3, with unresolved D. Germline values: CDR1 DFQATT, CDR2 SNEGSKA (reference sequence). The CDR3 totals 14 residues. V lost 3 bases to trimming and J lost 4 bases, with 13 bases between them. DNA for the CDR3: TGCAGTGCTAGTGCGCGGATGGGGGGAAACACCATATATTTT. It translates to CSASARMGGNTIYF.

This chain joins TRBV6-1 and TRBJ1-1, with D perhaps TRBD1 (5 bases). Trimming stripped 6 bases from V and 2 bases from J, with 10 bases between. This CDR3 is 13 amino acids long. Germline V CDR1 and CDR2: MNHNS, SASEGT. CDR3 in amino acids: CASRQGYNTEAFF. The DNA of the CDR3 is TGTGCCAGCAGGCAGGGATATAACACTGAAGCTTTCTTT.

V and J are TRBV28 and TRBJ2-7; D remains unclear. Looked up from germline, CDR1 is MDHEN and CDR2 is SYDVKM. V lost 5 bases and J 5 bases, leaving 19 bases between the germline ends. The CDR3 totals 15 residues. CDR3 coding DNA: TGTGCCAGCAGTCTAACCGACGGTAATAAACACGAGCAGTACTTC. This sequence encodes CASSLTDGNKHEQYF.

V and J are TRBV6-5 and TRBJ2-6, with 7 bases identical to TRBD1. The V gene end was trimmed by 0 bases and the J gene end by 0 bases; junction bases not matched to a gene: 5. CDR1 MNHEY and CDR2 SVGAGI come from the germline V gene. This CDR3 is 18 amino acids long. CDR3 nucleotide sequence: TGTGCCAGCAGTTACTCGAGCAGGGGGTACTCTGGGGCCAACGTCCTGACTTTC. Its protein is CASSYSSRGYSGANVLTF.

Only a few counts were recorded for this clonotype. The rearrangement joins TRBV19 to TRBJ2-5, with 8 positions matching TRBD2. The trim removed 3 bases at V and 5 bases at J, leaving 5 bases unmatched. This CDR3 contains 14 residues. The germline gives CDR1 LNHDA, CDR2 SQIVND (reference sequence). The CDR3 DNA sequence: TGTGCCAGTAGTATTCGGGGGGGTCTGGAGACCCAGTACTTC. Residues: CASSIRGGLETQYF.

The sample holds one count of this clonotype. V and J are TRBV5-4 and TRBJ2-3; D may be TRBD2 (5 bases). Trimming cost V 2 bases and J 2 bases, with 12 bases left between them. The CDR3 runs 15 residues. Looked up from germline, CDR1 is SGHNT and CDR2 is YYREEE (reference sequence). CDR3 protein: CASSFGRADTDTQYF. For the CDR3, the DNA is TGTGCCAGCAGCTTTGGGCGGGCAGACACAGATACGCAGTATTTT. Full variable domain (remainder filled in from reference TRBV5-4 and TRBJ2-3): ETGVTQSPTHLIKTRGQQVTLRCSSQSGHNTVSWYQQALGQGPQFIFQYYREEENGRGNFPPRFSGLQFPNYSSELNVNALELDDSALYLCASSFGRADTDTQYFGPGTRLTVL.

This chain connects TRBV5-6 to TRBJ1-2; D call uncertain. CDR1 is SGHDT, CDR2 YYEEEE, per germline. The CDR3 has 15 amino acids. Trimming shortened V by 4 bases and J by 0 bases, and 13 bases separated the two germline ends. The CDR3 sequence: CASSIRDTANYGYTF. CDR3 in DNA: TGTGCCAGCAGCATCCGGGATACAGCTAACTATGGCTACACCTTC.

This clonotype has more than one count but fewer than ten. The chain combines TRBV19 with TRBJ2-7; weak D call: TRBD1 (6 bases). V was shortened by 5 bases and J by 0 bases, with 14 bases between the two germline ends. CDR3 size: 15 residues. Germline V gene lookup returns CDR1 LNHDA and CDR2 SQIVND (reference sequence). The CDR3 loop is CASSLRGLSSYEQYF. The CDR3 DNA follows: TGTGCCAGTAGTCTCAGGGGCCTATCCTCCTACGAGCAGTACTTC. Full variable domain (outside the CDR3, taken from reference TRBV19 and TRBJ2-7): DGGITQSPKYLFRKEGQNVTLSCEQNLNHDAMYWYRQDPGQGLRLIYYSQIVNDFQKGDIAEGYSVSREKKESFPLTVTSAQKNPTAFYLCASSLRGLSSYEQYFGPGTRLTVT.

The genes are TRBV9 and TRBJ1-2; D is unclear. The CDR3 contains 14 residues. V dropped 3 bases and J dropped 4 bases, with 13 bases sitting between them. Germline CDR1 SGDLS, CDR2 YYNGEE. CDR3 protein: CASSDSRSAYGYTF. DNA for the CDR3: TGTGCCAGCAGCGACTCACGGAGTGCCTATGGCTACACCTTC.

The genes are TRBV28 and TRBJ2-7, with 8 positions matching TRBD1. This CDR3 comprises 15 residues. V lost 5 bases and J lost 0; bases outside the gene matches: 6. Germline-derived CDR1 and CDR2 are MDHEN and SYDVKM. The CDR3: CASSPAGGASYEQYF. As DNA, the CDR3 is TGTGCCAGCAGTCCAGCAGGGGGCGCCTCCTACGAGCAGTACTTC.

This clonotype turned up a few times. The J gene is TRBJ2-2, the V gene TRBV11-3; D might be TRBD1 (5 bases). The V and J ends lost 2 bases and 5 bases respectively, with 6 bases between them. Germline CDR1 reads SGHNT; CDR2 reads YENEEA. The CDR3 is made up of 13 amino acids. The CDR3 nucleotides read TGTGCCAGCAGCTTAAGGGGAACCGGGGAGCTGTTTTTT. Protein sequence: CASSLRGTGELFF.

The chain combines TRBV28 with TRBJ2-7; 7 nucleotides line up with TRBD2. Germline V gives CDR1 MDHEN, CDR2 SYDVKM. The CDR3 loop spans 13 amino acids. Germline trimming cut 5 bases from V and 6 bases from J; bases unmatched to any gene: 7. The CDR3 nucleotides read TGTGCCAGCAGTGGGCTAGCGGTCGGCGAGCAGTACTTC. As protein: CASSGLAVGEQYF.

V and J are TRBV30 and TRBJ2-2; TRBD2 aligns across 7 bases. The CDR3 runs to 15 residues. After removal of 3 bases from V and 5 bases from J, the junction contained 9 bases not matched to a gene. The V gene's germline CDR1 is GTSNPN and CDR2 SVGIG (reference sequence). The CDR3 DNA is TGTGCCTGGAGAGGTTGGCGGGAGTGGACCGGGGAGCTGTTTTTT. Its protein product is CAWRGWREWTGELFF.

The sample holds a few counts of this clonotype. This sequence joins TRBV27 and TRBJ2-3; TRBD1 aligns across 9 bases. V lost 1 base and J lost 4; bases outside the gene matches: 9. The V gene's germline CDR1 is MNHEY and CDR2 SMNVEV (reference sequence). The CDR3 extends over 17 amino acids. CDR3 in amino acids: CASSLYFRGDRADTQYF. In DNA form, the CDR3 reads TGTGCCAGCAGTTTATACTTTCGGGGGGACAGGGCAGATACGCAGTATTTT.

This clonotype was observed a handful of times. The chain uses TRBV7-6 and TRBJ2-7; 10 bases map to TRBD1. Germline loops: CDR1 SGHVS, CDR2 FNYEAQ. This CDR3 comprises 15 residues. The V gene end was trimmed by 5 bases and the J gene end by 4 bases; junction bases not matched to a gene: 8. The DNA of the CDR3 is TGTGCCAGCAGCCCTCGACAGGGGGCCCAATACGAGCAGTACTTC. This sequence encodes CASSPRQGAQYEQYF.

The chain uses TRBV6-1 and TRBJ1-2; weak D call: TRBD1 (6 bases). The germline V and J ends were trimmed by 7 bases and 4 bases, with 13 bases remaining between them. The germline V gene has CDR1 MNHNS and CDR2 SASEGT. CDR3 length: 13 residues. The CDR3 DNA reads TGTGCCAGCACCAAGGGGGGGGGCTATGGCTACACCTTC. Protein sequence: CASTKGGGYGYTF.